This is a list of T cell receptor beta chains from one sample in a study of blood T cells in healthy people across ages. TCRdb reprocessed the 5' RACE reads with MiXCR, giving one entry per CDR3 protein. The sample has roughly 790,000 distinct CDR3 sequences; 35% to 45% are singletons. Specimen: blood. The receptors shown here come from an older woman in good health. The CDR3 runs from the conserved cysteine through the conserved F or W. A D gene is named only where the DNA matches it firmly. Size is stated for part of the rows, as once, few or many counts, or as a class when the clone is expanded.

>.|many|TRBJ2-1|TRBV7-2
TGTGCCAGCAGCCGACAGTTAAGCTCCTACAATGAGCAGTTCTTC
CASSRQLSSYNEQFF
>.|.|TRBJ2-1|TRBV12-3/TRBV12-4
TGTGCCAGCAGCTGGGCCTCCGGCGATGAGCAGTTCTTC
CASSWASGDEQFF
>.|once|TRBJ1-2|TRBV7-9
TGTGCCAGCAGCCCCCGAGGGATTGGGGAGAGTGGCTACACCTTC
CASSPRGIGESGYTF
>.|.|TRBJ2-7|TRBV20-1
TGCAGTGCCTTCGGCGGACTCAACGAGCAGTACTTC
CSAFGGLNEQYF
>TRBD2|many|TRBJ2-1|TRBV3-1
TGTGCCAGCAGCCGTGGGACTAGCGGAAATGAGCAGTTCTTC
CASSRGTSGNEQFF
>TRBD1|.|TRBJ1-2|TRBV2
TGTGCCAGCAGTGATTATGGACAGGGAATTAACTATGGCTACACCTTC
CASSDYGQGINYGYTF
>TRBD1|many|TRBJ2-1|TRBV9
TGTGCCAGCAGCCGGGACAGGGGTTCCTACAATGAGCAGTTCTTC
CASSRDRGSYNEQFF
>TRBD2|few|TRBJ2-1|TRBV3-1
TGTGCCAGCAGCCAAGTTTTAAGCGGGGGGGCGAATGAGCAGTTCTTC
CASSQVLSGGANEQFF
>TRBD2|few|TRBJ2-7|TRBV20-1
TGCAGTGCTAGTGGAACTAGCGGGGCCTCCTACGAGCAGTACTTC
CSASGTSGASYEQYF
>.|.|TRBJ2-7|TRBV4-3
TGCGCCAGCAGCCAAGGACTGGAGGGGAGGAACGAGCAGTACTTC
CASSQGLEGRNEQYF
>.|.|TRBJ2-7|TRBV12-3/TRBV12-4
TGTGCCAGCAGTTCCCGGGGTGCGCACTCCTACGAGCAGTACTTC
CASSSRGAHSYEQYF
>TRBD2|few|TRBJ2-5|TRBV5-1
TGCGCCAGCAGCTTGATGGCTAGCGGGGGCCAAGAGACCCAGTACTTC
CASSLMASGGQETQYF
>TRBD2|few|TRBJ2-3|TRBV20-1
TGCAGTGCTACACCTCCTAGCGGGGGCACAGATACGCAGTATTTT
CSATPPSGGTDTQYF
>.|.|TRBJ2-1|TRBV28
TGTGCCAGCAATCCCCCTGGTGGTGAGCAGTTCTTC
CASNPPGGEQFF
>TRBD2|.|TRBJ2-1|TRBV27
TGTGCCAGTAGCTCCGGGACTAGCAACCACAATGAGCAGTTCTTC
CASSSGTSNHNEQFF
>TRBD1|.|TRBJ1-1|TRBV7-2
TGTGCCAGCATCTTGACAGGGGCTACTGAAGCTTTCTTT
CASILTGATEAFF
>TRBD1|.|TRBJ1-2|TRBV3-1
TGTGCCAGCAGCCAAGAACAGGGGTGGTACTATGGCTACACCTTC
CASSQEQGWYYGYTF
>TRBD2|.|TRBJ2-1|TRBV5-1
TGCGCCGGCAGCTTGGGAACGGGGACTAGCGGGAGTACGTACAATGAGCGGTTCTTC
CAGSLGTGTSGSTYNERFF
>.|.|TRBJ1-5|TRBV6-5
TGTGCCAGCAGCCCAGGGATCGGGAGCAATCAGCCCCAGCATTTT
CASSPGIGSNQPQHF